One sample yielded the 27 T cell receptor beta chains listed below, sequenced in a study of technical replicates of blood from four donors. This table comes from immunoSEQ multiplex PCR, and its TCRdb copy is limited to in-frame clones, with some not included. The sample yields tens of thousands of clones, around 94% seen once. Source material: T cells isolated from PBMCs. The receptors come from a human donor in good health.

The CDR3 sequence is CASRTEREGAYEQYF. CDR3 bases: TGTGCCAGCAGGACCGAGCGGGAGGGGGCTTACGAGCAGTACTTC. The chain is built from TRBV6-5 and TRBJ2-7, with TRBD2 matching over 10 bases. The V gene end was trimmed by 6 bases and the J gene end by 4 bases; junction bases not matched to a gene: 9. The CDR3 sequence is 15 residues long. Germline CDR1 reads MNHEY; CDR2 reads SVGAGI.

V and J are TRBV2 and TRBJ2-2, with 7 bases that match TRBD1. V was clipped by 4 bases and J by 0 bases; unmatched bases: 2. Germline loops: CDR1 SNHLY, CDR2 FYNNEI. The CDR3 has 15 amino acids. The CDR3 loop reads CASSGTGSNTGELFF. For the CDR3, the DNA is TGTGCCAGCAGTGGGACAGGTTCGAACACCGGGGAGCTGTTTTTT.

This rearrangement joins TRBV19 to TRBJ1-1, with a tentative D call TRBD1 (6 bases). This CDR3 spans 18 amino acids. Trimming left V 2 bases short and J 0 bases short, with 19 bases between. Germline-derived CDR1 and CDR2 are LNHDA and SQIVND (reference sequence). In DNA form, the CDR3 reads TGTGCCAGTAGTATAAATTTGGGCAGGGGAGTACTGAACACTGAAGCTTTCTTT. Amino acids: CASSINLGRGVLNTEAFF.

V usage is TRBV18 and J usage is TRBJ1-2, with D hard to call. Germline V lookup: CDR1 KGHSH, CDR2 LQKENI. This CDR3 contains 15 residues. The ends were cut back, 3 bases at V and 1 base at J, with 12 bases in the middle. CDR3 DNA: TGTGCCAGCTCACCGGCAGGTCTCATTAACTATGGCTACACCTTC. Translating it yields CASSPAGLINYGYTF.

This clone was detected once. The rearrangement joins TRBV5-8 to TRBJ1-5, with 9 bases lining up with TRBD1. Looked up from germline, CDR1 is SGHTS and CDR2 is YDEGEE. The CDR3 is 18 residues long. The junction had 15 bases not matched to a gene; V was cut back by 1 base and J by 7 bases. This chain's CDR3 is CASSLMDSGTGSGQPQHF. CDR3 in DNA: TGTGCCAGCAGCTTGATGGATTCCGGGACAGGGTCCGGACAGCCCCAGCATTTT.

V is TRBV18 and J is TRBJ2-2; D gene uncertain. Between the trimmed V and J ends, which lost 3 bases and 0 bases, there was a span of 5 bases. The germline gives CDR1 KGHSH, CDR2 LQKENI. The CDR3 totals 14 residues. The CDR3 DNA reads as TGTGCCAGCTCACCTACAGCGAACACCGGGGAGCTGTTTTTT. Translation: CASSPTANTGELFF.

The chain joins TRBV27 to TRBJ2-1, with TRBD2 matching over 10 bases. J lost 8 bases, V lost 7 bases, and 11 bases had no gene match. CDR1 is MNHEY, CDR2 SMNVEV, per germline (reference sequence). The CDR3 has 15 residues. For the CDR3, the DNA is TGTGCCAGCACTCTGGTCCCTAGCGGGAGCCATGAGCAGTTCTTC. It specifies CASTLVPSGSHEQFF.

The V call is TRBV5-4, the J call TRBJ2-1; D is unclear. The germline V and J ends were trimmed by 2 bases and 4 bases, with 16 bases remaining between them. CDR3 length: 16 residues. Germline V gives CDR1 SGHNT, CDR2 YYREEE (reference sequence). The CDR3, as DNA: TGTGCCAGCAGCTTCGGCCGAACTACGGTATACAATGAGCAGTTCTTC. Protein: CASSFGRTTVYNEQFF.

The rearrangement joins TRBV6-5 to TRBJ2-7; possibly TRBD2 for D (6 bases). The V end was cut by 0 bases, the J end by 6 bases, with 18 bases between. Looked up from germline, CDR1 is MNHEY and CDR2 is SVGAGI. There are 16 residues in the CDR3. CDR3 region: CASSYSFGGVGLEQYF. DNA for the CDR3: TGTGCCAGCAGTTACTCTTTCGGGGGAGTCGGTCTCGAGCAGTACTTC.

The chain couples TRBV29-1 to TRBJ1-5; possible D gene TRBD1, 6 bases. The CDR3 runs to 12 residues. Trimming shortened V by 6 bases and J by 5 bases, and 11 bases separated the two germline ends. Germline lookup yields CDR1 SQVTM and CDR2 ANQGSEA. CDR3 loop: CSVTEGDQPQHF. Here the CDR3 DNA reads TGCAGCGTGACAGAGGGGGATCAGCCCCAGCATTTT.

The V and J genes are TRBV5-1 and TRBJ2-5; maybe TRBD1 (6 bases). The CDR3 runs to 16 residues. Germline lookup yields CDR1 SGHRS and CDR2 YFSETQ. Trimming took off 0 bases at V and 4 bases at J, with 16 bases between the two ends. The CDR3 loop reads CASSLDLAGQRETQYF. The CDR3 bases are TGCGCCAGCAGCTTGGATTTAGCTGGACAGAGAGAGACCCAGTACTTC.

This rearrangement joins TRBV27 to TRBJ2-1; 7 bases map to TRBD2. In germline, CDR1 is MNHEY, CDR2 SMNVEV (reference sequence). The V and J ends lost 1 base and 4 bases, in that order; junction bases with no gene match: 7. CDR3 size: 16 residues. This CDR3 is CASSLYVAGVYNEQFF. The CDR3 DNA reads as TGTGCCAGCAGTTTATACGTAGCGGGCGTGTACAATGAGCAGTTCTTC.

This CDR3 reads CAISAGQANEKLFF. CDR3 DNA: TGTGCCATCAGTGCAGGACAGGCTAATGAAAAACTGTTTTTT. V is TRBV10-3 and J is TRBJ1-4; 7 bases fit TRBD1. Germline V gene sequence: CDR1 ENHRY, CDR2 SYGVKD. The CDR3 sequence is 14 residues long. V lost 4 bases, J lost 3 bases, and 2 bases stayed unmatched.

The chain couples TRBV28 to TRBJ1-5; perhaps TRBD1 as D (6 bases). V lost 3 bases and J 3 bases, leaving 9 bases between the germline ends. CDR1 MDHEN and CDR2 SYDVKM come from the germline V gene. CDR3 length: 14 amino acids. CDR3 amino acids: CASSLRQDNQPQHF. The CDR3 nucleotides read TGTGCCAGCAGTTTGCGACAGGACAATCAGCCCCAGCATTTT.

For the CDR3, the DNA is TGTGCCAGTAGTTCGAGTCCCGGGAGCCGCGCTTTCTTT. This translates into CASSSSPGSRAFF. The chain combines TRBV19 with TRBJ1-1, with D unclear. V lost 5 bases to trimming and J lost 11 bases, with 18 bases between them. The CDR3 extends over 13 amino acids. CDR1 LNHDA and CDR2 SQIVND come from the germline V gene (reference sequence). The full variable domain, completed using reference TRBV19 and TRBJ1-1, is DGGITQSPKYLFRKEGQNVTLSCEQNLNHDAMYWYRQDPGQGLRLIYYSQIVNDFQKGDIAEGYSVSREKKESFPLTVTSAQKNPTAFYLCASSSSPGSRAFFGQGTRLTVV.

The V call is TRBV7-9, the J call TRBJ2-7, with 10 bases aligning to TRBD1. There are 14 residues in the CDR3. Losses at the gene ends were 3 bases for V and 6 bases for J; bases not matched to a gene: 5. The germline V gene encodes CDR1 SEHNR and CDR2 FQNEAQ (reference sequence). The CDR3 loop reads CASSLTGGEGEQYF. The CDR3 nucleotides read TGTGCCAGCAGCTTGACAGGGGGCGAGGGCGAGCAGTACTTC.

Comments on this clone: The junction departs from the called germline gene at one end, perhaps through a read error. The chain recombines TRBV7-7 with TRBJ2-3, with D tentatively TRBD2 (6 bases). The CDR3 length is 14 residues. The V gene's germline CDR1 is SSHAT and CDR2 FNYEAQ (reference sequence). The CDR3 region is CASSPGGLSDTQYF. DNA for the CDR3: TGTGCTAGCAGCCCTGGAGGGCTCTCAGATACGCAGTATTTT.

The genes are TRBV6-5 and TRBJ1-1; D gene unclear. V was clipped by 5 bases and J by 1 base, with 14 bases between them. The CDR3 has 15 amino acids. The germline V gene encodes CDR1 MNHEY and CDR2 SVGAGI. The CDR3 here is CASSPYEEGNTEAFF. DNA for the CDR3: TGTGCCAGCAGTCCCTACGAGGAAGGGAACACTGAAGCTTTCTTT.

The genes are TRBV5-6 and TRBJ2-7; 11 nucleotides line up with TRBD2. V was clipped by 1 base and J by 6 bases; unmatched bases: 3. The CDR3 contains 14 residues. Germline CDR1 reads SGHDT; CDR2 reads YYEEEE. The DNA for the CDR3 is TGTGCCAGCAGCTTGACTAGCGGGAGTGGCGAGCAGTACTTC. This encodes CASSLTSGSGEQYF.

Points on this clone: The junction departs from the called germline gene at one end, perhaps through a read error. The V call is TRBV7-9, the J call TRBJ1-2, with D unclear. Germline lookup yields CDR1 SEHNR and CDR2 FQNEAQ (reference sequence). CDR3 size: 12 residues. This CDR3 reads CASSLAGYGYTF. The CDR3 DNA sequence: TGTGCCAGCAGTTTAGCCGGCTATGGCTACACCTTC.

The CDR3 loop reads CASPQGPYTEAFF. CDR3 DNA: TGTGCCAGCCCCCAGGGTCCCTACACTGAAGCTTTCTTT. The chain joins TRBV2 to TRBJ1-1, with D possibly matching TRBD1 (5 bases). V dropped 8 bases and J dropped 3 bases, with 13 bases sitting between them. In germline, CDR1 is SNHLY, CDR2 FYNNEI. This CDR3 region has 13 residues.

J is TRBJ2-7 and V is TRBV5-3; D gene unclear. TRBV5-3 is designated an ORF whose function remains uncertain. The CDR3 covers 13 residues. V was shortened by 4 bases and J by 3 bases, with 11 bases between the two germline ends. The CDR3: CARSMALRYEQYF. DNA for the CDR3: TGTGCCAGAAGCATGGCACTCCGCTACGAGCAGTACTTC.

This clone came up once. The same CDR3 also results from other DNA sequences found in this sample. The chain links TRBV5-1 to TRBJ2-5; D not resolved. The germline V and J ends were trimmed by 0 bases and 5 bases, with 5 bases remaining between them. Germline V gene lookup returns CDR1 SGHRS and CDR2 YFSETQ. The CDR3 loop spans 12 amino acids. The CDR3 region is CASSLARETQYF. Here the CDR3 DNA reads TGCGCCAGCAGCTTGGCCCGGGAGACCCAGTACTTC.

The genes are TRBV9 and TRBJ1-2, with D perhaps TRBD1 (5 bases). Trimming removed 6 bases at V and 4 bases at J, with 10 bases between. The CDR3 sequence is 12 residues long. Germline V gives CDR1 SGDLS, CDR2 YYNGEE. The CDR3 loop is CASKGMIYGYTF. The CDR3, as DNA: TGTGCCAGCAAGGGGATGATCTATGGCTACACCTTC.

The chain is built from TRBV10-3 and TRBJ1-2; no firm D call. V lost 2 bases to trimming and J lost 2 bases, with 15 bases between them. Germline values: CDR1 ENHRY, CDR2 SYGVKD. The CDR3 is made up of 16 amino acids. CDR3 loop: CAISEDPRPGNYGYTF. The CDR3 bases are TGTGCCATCAGTGAGGACCCCCGCCCCGGGAACTATGGCTACACCTTC.

This clone has more than one count but fewer than ten. The V and J genes are TRBV29-1 and TRBJ1-5; D gene uncertain. This CDR3 has 12 residues. The V gene lost 6 bases and the J gene lost 7 bases, with 13 bases spanning the gap. Germline CDR1 reads SQVTM; CDR2 reads ANQGSEA. This chain's CDR3 is CSVWEYEQPQHF. In DNA, the CDR3 is TGCAGCGTCTGGGAGTACGAGCAGCCCCAGCATTTT.

This chain uses TRBV5-5 with TRBJ1-1, with D perhaps matching TRBD1 (5 bases). Germline values: CDR1 SGHKS, CDR2 YYEKEE (reference sequence). This CDR3 contains 13 residues. Trimming took off 1 base at V and 1 base at J, with 5 bases between the two ends. CDR3: CASSLRGNTEAFF. CDR3 coding DNA: TGTGCCAGCAGCTTGAGGGGGAACACTGAAGCTTTCTTT.